Listed below are T cell receptor beta chains from one sample, sequenced in a study of blood T cell repertoires in COVID-19. The protocol was immunoSEQ multiplex PCR, while the TCRdb copy is restricted to in-frame clones and leaves out a portion. The data show 200,000 to 300,000 clones, 84% seen once. The sample taken for sequencing was peripheral blood. The source of these receptors is a man aged 45-65 years with acute or convalescent COVID-19. CDR3s include the opening cysteine and the closing phenylalanine or tryptophan.

j_call: TRBJ1-6; v_call: TRBV11-2; cdr3_aa: CASTLTRGSPLHF
j_call: TRBJ2-2; v_call: TRBV6-5; cdr3_aa: CASNLLASDTGELFF
j_call: TRBJ2-7; v_call: TRBV5-1; cdr3_aa: CASSLEAGGPYEQYF
j_call: TRBJ2-1; v_call: TRBV11-3; cdr3_aa: CASSLEGSAYRTSYNEQFF
j_call: TRBJ1-5; v_call: TRBV19; cdr3_aa: CASSDRIRDQPQHF
j_call: TRBJ2-7; v_call: TRBV4-1; cdr3_aa: CASSQVFGTGLYEQYF
j_call: TRBJ2-1; v_call: TRBV24-1; cdr3_aa: CATSDTGLATMSSYNEQFF
j_call: TRBJ2-1; v_call: TRBV11-2; cdr3_aa: CASSLVHRDRVLEQFF
j_call: TRBJ2-7; v_call: TRBV7-9; cdr3_aa: CASSSDYIGYEQYF
j_call: TRBJ2-7; v_call: TRBV7-2; cdr3_aa: CASSLARTSGGSYEQYF
j_call: TRBJ2-7; v_call: TRBV20-1; cdr3_aa: CSASGTSGASSYEQYF
j_call: TRBJ2-2; v_call: TRBV7-3; cdr3_aa: CASSLRDTYNTGELFF
j_call: TRBJ1-2; v_call: TRBV15; cdr3_aa: CATSRVEEVLYGYTF
j_call: TRBJ1-2; v_call: TRBV7-9; cdr3_aa: CASSLVRQGRFGYTF
j_call: TRBJ2-3; v_call: TRBV29-1; cdr3_aa: CSVVLAGGRYTQYF
j_call: TRBJ1-2; v_call: TRBV6-1; cdr3_aa: CASSEGAQTHLF
j_call: TRBJ1-5; v_call: TRBV4-1; cdr3_aa: CASSQDNFQPQHF
j_call: TRBJ2-2; v_call: TRBV7-8; cdr3_aa: CASSLGQLYTGELFF
j_call: TRBJ2-7; v_call: TRBV6-5; cdr3_aa: CASSYLRQGHYEQYF
j_call: TRBJ1-1; v_call: TRBV10-3; cdr3_aa: CAISGAGKTEAFF
j_call: TRBJ2-2; v_call: TRBV5-6; cdr3_aa: CASSFIAGPATGELFF
j_call: TRBJ1-1; v_call: TRBV7-9; cdr3_aa: CASSVDRGKDTEAFF
j_call: TRBJ2-2; v_call: TRBV4-1; cdr3_aa: CASSQPAPPRAGELFF
j_call: TRBJ1-6; v_call: TRBV4-1; cdr3_aa: CASSQTPTGEYNSPLHF
j_call: TRBJ2-2; v_call: TRBV11-2; cdr3_aa: CASSHRGGGRTGELFF
j_call: TRBJ2-7; v_call: TRBV3-1/TRBV3-2; cdr3_aa: CASSQILQAYEQYF
j_call: TRBJ2-6; v_call: TRBV6-6; cdr3_aa: CASREGQNGANVLTF
j_call: TRBJ1-1; v_call: TRBV7-2; cdr3_aa: CASSLAPGTEAFF
j_call: TRBJ2-7; v_call: TRBV2; cdr3_aa: CASTENRGGEQYF
j_call: TRBJ1-5; v_call: TRBV6-5; cdr3_aa: CASNLAGPTQPQHF
j_call: TRBJ1-1; v_call: TRBV25-1; cdr3_aa: CASSEYGMEAFF
j_call: TRBJ1-6; v_call: TRBV18; cdr3_aa: CASSPSQGGNSPLHF
j_call: TRBJ1-6; v_call: TRBV6-5; cdr3_aa: CASSYDRNNSPLHF
j_call: TRBJ2-7; v_call: TRBV5-8; cdr3_aa: CASSKGRDRDEQYF
j_call: TRBJ1-2; v_call: TRBV5-5; cdr3_aa: CASSLGDSVSYGYTF